The 30 T cell receptor beta chains given below trace back to one sample, sequenced in a study of blood T cell repertoires in COVID-19. Libraries were prepared by immunoSEQ multiplex PCR; TCRdb keeps only in-frame clonotypes and omits some of them. Here the sample spans 250,000 to 400,000 clones, more than 75% being singletons. Sequenced: PBMCs or T cells enriched from blood (not recorded which). The receptors were sampled from a woman in her 30s who had recovered from COVID-19.

J is TRBJ2-6 and V is TRBV30, with 7 bases fitting TRBD1. Germline trimming cut 0 bases from V and 1 base from J; bases unmatched to any gene: 6. The germline gives CDR1 GTSNPN, CDR2 SVGIG (reference sequence). The CDR3 totals 17 residues. CDR3 region: CAWSVTGARSGANVLTF. CDR3 sequence (DNA): TGTGCCTGGAGTGTCACAGGGGCGAGGTCTGGGGCCAACGTCCTGACTTTC.

The V gene is TRBV4-3, the J gene TRBJ1-3; D gene unclear. V lost 4 bases and J lost 2, with 9 bases in between. This CDR3 has 14 amino acids. Germline V lookup: CDR1 LGHNA, CDR2 YSLEER. The DNA of the CDR3 is TGCGCCAGCAGCCCCGCGGGGACTGGAAACACCATATATTTT. Translating gives CASSPAGTGNTIYF.

The chain recombines TRBV9 with TRBJ2-3, with 7 bases lining up with TRBD2. Germline V gene sequence: CDR1 SGDLS, CDR2 YYNGEE. J gave up 0 bases and V 0 bases, and 7 bases lay outside the gene matches. The CDR3 sequence is 17 residues long. Here the CDR3 DNA reads TGTGCCAGCAGCGTAGTGGGGGGGAACCCTAGCACAGATACGCAGTATTTT. Its translation: CASSVVGGNPSTDTQYF.

The V call is TRBV28, the J call TRBJ1-1; D perhaps matches TRBD1 (5 bases). CDR3 size: 15 residues. Germline V gives CDR1 MDHEN, CDR2 SYDVKM. The ends were cut back, 8 bases at V and 2 bases at J, with 18 bases in the middle. CDR3 in amino acids: CASERQPFRNTEAFF. In DNA form, the CDR3 reads TGTGCCAGCGAAAGACAGCCGTTCAGAAACACTGAAGCTTTCTTT.

The rearrangement uses TRBV29-1 and TRBJ2-1, with 8 positions matching TRBD2. Germline-derived CDR1 and CDR2 are SQVTM and ANQGSEA. CDR3 size: 14 residues. J was trimmed by 9 bases and V by 6 bases; bases with no gene match: 13. CDR3 bases: TGCAGCGTCGGCCCAAGCGGGGGCCGGGGTGAGCAGTTCTTC. This gives the protein CSVGPSGGRGEQFF.

Written as DNA, the CDR3 is TGTGCCAGCAGTGAGCCTAGCGGGACCGGGGAAATCACAGATACGCAGTATTTT. Amino acid sequence: CASSEPSGTGEITDTQYF. The chain is built from TRBV2 and TRBJ2-3; 9 nucleotides line up with TRBD2. V lost 3 bases and J lost 2; bases outside the gene matches: 12. The CDR3 has 18 residues. Germline V gene data show CDR1 as SNHLY and CDR2 as FYNNEI.

This chain connects TRBV7-2 to TRBJ2-3; D unresolved. This CDR3 is built from 15 residues. The V end lost 1 base, the J end lost 3 bases, and 11 bases lay between the germline ends. The germline V gene encodes CDR1 SGHTA and CDR2 FQGNSA. CDR3 nucleotides: TGTGCCAGCAGCTTAGGGTCGGTGCAAACAGATACGCAGTATTTT. It translates to CASSLGSVQTDTQYF.

The chain joins TRBV10-2 to TRBJ1-6, with TRBD1 matching over 7 bases. Germline CDR1 is WSHSY and CDR2 is SAAADI. V was clipped by 7 bases and J by 9 bases; unmatched bases: 9. This CDR3 region has 14 residues. CDR3 region: CASTTRGSGSPLHF. In DNA, the CDR3 is TGCGCCAGCACAACCAGGGGGTCGGGTTCACCCCTCCACTTT.

Of note for this clone: A junction end diverges from the germline sequence, so it may reflect a read error. The chain joins TRBV2 to TRBJ1-4; TRBD1 agrees at 10 bases. CDR3 length: 15 amino acids. CDR1 and CDR2 (germline): SNHLY, FYNNEI. DNA of the CDR3: TGTGCCAGCAGTTTGTACTCTGTTTGGGACAGGGGATACCTTTTT. This encodes CASSLYSVWDRGYLF.

This clone was detected only a few times. The V gene is TRBV28, the J gene TRBJ1-5; D possibly corresponds to TRBD1 (6 bases). The germline V gene has CDR1 MDHEN and CDR2 SYDVKM. V lost 7 bases, J lost 9 bases, and 19 bases lay in between. There are 14 residues in the CDR3. CDR3 in DNA: TGTGCCAGCAACGAACAGGGTCTCTCACTGCCCCAGCATTTT. It is translated as CASNEQGLSLPQHF.

CDR3 coding DNA: TGCGCCAGCAGCCTTTCGTCTAGCGGGGGCACAGATACGCAGTATTTT. Encoded protein: CASSLSSSGGTDTQYF. This chain uses TRBV5-1 with TRBJ2-3, with 9 bases that match TRBD2. This CDR3 spans 16 amino acids. The J segment lost 1 base and the V segment lost 4 bases, leaving 7 bases of the junction unmatched. Looked up from germline, CDR1 is SGHRS and CDR2 is YFSETQ.

This rearrangement joins TRBV12-2 to TRBJ2-7; no check of the table's D call, TRBD1, against the DNA was made. TRBV12-2 is classified as a pseudogene. This CDR3 spans 15 amino acids. CDR3 residues: CASRSPSGQGEEQYF. Written as DNA, the CDR3 is TGTGCAAGTCGCTCCCCATCGGGACAGGGGGAGGAGCAGTACTTC.

The chain employs TRBV10-3 and TRBJ2-5; perhaps TRBD2 as D (7 bases). The CDR3 has 13 amino acids. Germline loops: CDR1 ENHRY, CDR2 SYGVKD. The ends were cut back, 10 bases at V and 3 bases at J, with 15 bases in the middle. The CDR3 DNA follows: TGTGCCACTCGGGGGGCGACGGAAGAGACCCAGTACTTC. Translated: CATRGATEETQYF.

The rearrangement uses TRBV5-8 and TRBJ1-1; a possible D gene is TRBD1 (5 bases). CDR3 length: 12 residues. CDR1 SGHTS and CDR2 YDEGEE come from the germline V gene. V lost 3 bases, J lost 6 bases, and 9 bases lay in between. CDR3 coding DNA: TGTGCCAGCAGCTCCCAGGGTTCTGAAGCTTTCTTT. It codes for CASSSQGSEAFF.

This sequence joins TRBV6-5 and TRBJ1-2; D may be TRBD1 (5 bases). The germline gives CDR1 MNHEY, CDR2 SVGAGI. The V end lost 0 bases, the J end lost 5 bases, and 16 bases lay between the germline ends. The CDR3 totals 16 residues. In DNA, the CDR3 is TGTGCCAGCAGTTACTCCTGGGGCAGGACCTTGTATGGCTACACCTTC. Translated, it gives CASSYSWGRTLYGYTF.

The DNA for the CDR3 is TGCAGCGTTGAAGACTCGTCTAACTATGGCTACACCTTC. Its translation: CSVEDSSNYGYTF. The genes are TRBV29-1 and TRBJ1-2, with no clear D. V shed 0 bases and J shed 0 bases, with 5 bases lying between them. The length of the CDR3 is 13 residues. Germline CDR1 is SQVTM and CDR2 is ANQGSEA.

The CDR3 loop is CASSQGGGSIYGYTF. The CDR3 nucleotides are TGTGCCAGCAGCCAAGGGGGCGGTTCCATCTATGGCTACACCTTC. The V and J genes are TRBV14 and TRBJ1-2; possibly TRBD1 for D (5 bases). The CDR3 has 15 residues. Germline CDR1 and CDR2: SGHDN and FVKESK. With 1 base removed from V and 4 bases from J, the gap between germline ends came to 13 bases.

This clone was picked up a small number of times. The genes are TRBV10-3 and TRBJ1-6; D remains ambiguous. Germline CDR1 reads ENHRY; CDR2 reads SYGVKD. The CDR3 runs to 12 residues. V was cut by 6 bases and J by 6 bases, with 6 bases left in between. CDR3 residues: CAISEANSPLHF. The CDR3, as DNA: TGTGCCATCAGCGAAGCTAATTCACCCCTCCACTTT.

The chain links TRBV6-2 or TRBV6-3 to TRBJ1-2; D may be TRBD1 (6 bases). The germline V gene encodes CDR1 MNHEY and CDR2 SVGEGT. V was trimmed by 3 bases and J by 3 bases, leaving 11 bases between them. The CDR3 has 14 amino acids. CDR3 sequence: CASSYRTDYYGYTF. In nucleotides, the CDR3 is TGTGCCAGCAGTTATCGGACAGATTACTATGGCTACACCTTC.

The V gene is TRBV28, the J gene TRBJ1-2; the match to TRBD1 covers 7 bases. This CDR3 has 16 residues. With V trimmed by 3 bases and J by 2 bases, 9 bases remained unmatched. In germline, CDR1 is MDHEN, CDR2 SYDVKM. The CDR3 bases are TGTGCCAGCAGTTTCGATCAGGACAGGAAAAACTATGGCTACACCTTC. Translated, it gives CASSFDQDRKNYGYTF.

This clone is a singleton in its sample. The chain employs TRBV4-1 and TRBJ2-1; 9 positions agree with TRBD2. CDR3 length: 14 amino acids. Germline V gives CDR1 MGHRA, CDR2 YSYEKL. The ends lost 2 bases at V and 6 bases at J; junction bases unmatched: 2. DNA of the CDR3: TGCGCCAGCAGCCAAAAGACTAGCGGCAATGAGCAGTTCTTC. Its translation: CASSQKTSGNEQFF.

This rearrangement joins TRBV6-1 to TRBJ2-7, with D tentatively TRBD1 (6 bases). The germline V gene encodes CDR1 MNHNS and CDR2 SASEGT. There are 18 residues in the CDR3. The V and J ends lost 2 bases and 2 bases respectively, with 22 bases between them. CDR3 DNA: TGTGCCAGCAGTGAACCGAAAGTAATAGTAGGGACACCCTACGAGCAGTACTTC. Translation: CASSEPKVIVGTPYEQYF.

The genes are TRBV7-9 and TRBJ1-4; D is unclear. Deletions cut 2 bases from V and 10 bases from J, with 14 bases between. This CDR3 has 14 amino acids. Germline loops: CDR1 SEHNR, CDR2 FQNEAQ (reference sequence). The CDR3 nucleotides read TGTGCCAGCAGCTTATATTCGGGGTCGGGAAAACTGTTTTTT. This translates into CASSLYSGSGKLFF. Full variable domain (missing parts from reference TRBV7-9 and TRBJ1-4): DTGVSQNPRHKITKRGQNVTFRCDPISEHNRLYWYRQTLGQGPEFLTYFQNEAQLEKSRLLSDRFSAERPKGSFSTLEIQRTEQGDSAMYLCASSLYSGSGKLFFGSGTQLSVL.

The rearrangement joins TRBV27 to TRBJ1-4; 7 bases align to TRBD1. The CDR3 runs to 14 residues. Germline V gene sequence: CDR1 MNHEY, CDR2 SMNVEV (reference sequence). J was trimmed by 6 bases and V by 2 bases; bases with no gene match: 3. CDR3 DNA sequence: TGTGCCAGCAGTTTACTTGGACAGGATGAAAAACTGTTTTTT. It codes for CASSLLGQDEKLFF.

CDR3 DNA: TGCGCCAGCAGCTTGGAGCCAGGGGTCGAGACCCAGTACTTC. As protein: CASSLEPGVETQYF. V gene TRBV5-1 combines with J gene TRBJ2-5, with D possibly TRBD1 on 6 matching bases. CDR3 length: 14 amino acids. Germline CDR1 reads SGHRS; CDR2 reads YFSETQ. V was pared by 0 bases and J by 5 bases, with 11 bases between.

The rearrangement uses TRBV5-8 and TRBJ2-3, with 10 positions matching TRBD2. Germline assignment: CDR1 SGHTS and CDR2 YDEGEE. V was clipped by 0 bases and J by 2 bases; unmatched bases: 9. This CDR3 is 18 amino acids long. DNA of the CDR3: TGTGCCAGCAGCTTGGGAGGCCGTAGCGGGGGGATCACAGATACGCAGTATTTT. Protein: CASSLGGRSGGITDTQYF.

A remark on this clone: The sample carries other DNA sequences with the same CDR3. The V gene is TRBV7-2, the J gene TRBJ1-1, with D possibly matching TRBD1 (5 bases). Per germline, CDR1 SGHTA and CDR2 FQGNSA. The germline V and J ends were trimmed by 0 bases and 1 base, with 6 bases remaining between them. CDR3 size: 14 residues. The CDR3 sequence is CASSLAGGNTEAFF. In DNA, the CDR3 is TGTGCCAGCAGCTTAGCGGGGGGGAACACTGAAGCTTTCTTT.

The chain joins TRBV28 to TRBJ2-5; perhaps TRBD2 as D (5 bases). Between the trimmed V and J ends, which lost 8 bases and 3 bases, there was a span of 13 bases. The CDR3 extends over 13 amino acids. Germline CDR1 is MDHEN and CDR2 is SYDVKM. CDR3 region: CASCPGIEETQYF. CDR3 DNA: TGTGCCAGCTGCCCGGGGATTGAAGAGACCCAGTACTTC.

The chain combines TRBV10-1 with TRBJ2-3; a possible D gene is TRBD1 (6 bases). Trimming cost V 5 bases and J 3 bases, with 9 bases left between them. Germline V gene sequence: CDR1 WNHNN, CDR2 SYGVQD (reference sequence). The CDR3 sequence is 13 residues long. The CDR3 here is CASSPQGTDTQYF. The CDR3 DNA reads as TGCGCCAGCAGTCCACAGGGAACAGATACGCAGTATTTT.

The chain uses TRBV3-1 (or the pseudogene TRBV3-2) and TRBJ1-1; a weak D match, TRBD1 (6 bases). V shed 1 base and J shed 0 bases, with 9 bases lying between them. This CDR3 spans 15 amino acids. The germline V gene encodes CDR1 LGHDT and CDR2 YNNKEL (reference sequence). This CDR3 is CASSQGQGMNTEAFF. The CDR3 DNA reads as TGTGCCAGCAGCCAAGGTCAGGGGATGAACACTGAAGCTTTCTTT.